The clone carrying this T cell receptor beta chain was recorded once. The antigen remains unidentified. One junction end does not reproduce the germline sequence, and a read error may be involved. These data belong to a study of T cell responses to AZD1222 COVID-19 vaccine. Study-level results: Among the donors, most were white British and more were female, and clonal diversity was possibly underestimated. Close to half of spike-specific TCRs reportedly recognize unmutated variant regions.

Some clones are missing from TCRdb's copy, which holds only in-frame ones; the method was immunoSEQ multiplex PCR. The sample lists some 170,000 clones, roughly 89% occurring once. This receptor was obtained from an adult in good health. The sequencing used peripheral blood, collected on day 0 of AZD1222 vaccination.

Here the CDR3 DNA reads TGTGCCGGCAGTTACTCGACAGGGTACTATGGCTACACCTTC. Amino acids: CAGSYSTGYYGYTF. The gene calls are TRBV6-2 or TRBV6-3 and TRBJ1-2, with TRBD1 matching 7 bases. Per germline, CDR1 MNHEY and CDR2 SVGEGT. The CDR3 spans 14 residues.